These 9 T cell receptor beta chains were all obtained from the same sample, sequenced in a study of T-cell memory formation after mild COVID-19. TCRdb re-called the 5' RACE reads with MiXCR, one entry per CDR3 protein. The data hold about 180,000 distinct CDR3 sequences, with less than 20% observed a single time. Input material: PBMCs or a T cell subset sorted from them (not recorded which). The receptor set was obtained from a man younger than 35 who had mild COVID-19 (a few samples of this study predate the infection). Cell type and time point are not known.

The J gene is TRBJ2-1, the V gene TRBV18, with D perhaps given as TRBD1 or TRBD2 (5 bases each). CDR1 KGHSH and CDR2 LQKENI come from the germline V gene. Trimming removed 3 bases at V and 12 bases at J, with 21 bases between. The CDR3 consists of 15 residues. CDR3 sequence reads: CASSPGPDGAIAQFF. CDR3 in DNA: TGTGCCAGCTCACCGGGTCCCGACGGGGCAATCGCGCAGTTCTTC.

This clonotype was counted a few times. This chain uses TRBV6-5 with TRBJ1-1, with a possible D match to TRBD1 (6 bases). Trimming took off 2 bases at V and 6 bases at J, with 13 bases between the two ends. CDR3 length: 14 residues. CDR1 and CDR2 from the germline V gene are MNHEY and SVGAGI. Written as DNA, the CDR3 is TGTGCCAGCAGTTACGGGACACGGGACTCTGAAGCTTTCTTT. Protein: CASSYGTRDSEAFF.

The rearrangement uses TRBV20-1 and TRBJ1-2; tentatively, D is TRBD1 (6 bases). The length of the CDR3 is 15 residues. The V gene's germline CDR1 is DFQATT and CDR2 SNEGSKA (reference sequence). Trimming left V 3 bases short and J 7 bases short, with 21 bases between. This CDR3 reads CSASHDRRSHRGYTF. The CDR3 nucleotides are TGCAGTGCTAGTCATGACAGGAGGAGTCACCGTGGCTACACCTTC.

This clonotype showed up just a few times. The chain joins TRBV7-2 to TRBJ2-7; D remains unclear. V was cut by 7 bases and J by 3 bases, with 7 bases left in between. Germline V gene data show CDR1 as SGHTA and CDR2 as FQGNSA. The CDR3 is made up of 11 amino acids. CDR3 protein: CASTNGYEQYF. The CDR3 DNA is TGTGCCAGCACCAACGGCTACGAGCAGTACTTC.

Ten or more counts support this clonotype. CDR3 amino acids: CASSLAASSYNEQFF. Written as DNA, the CDR3 is TGCGCCAGCAGCTTGGCGGCTTCCTCCTACAATGAGCAGTTCTTC. The gene calls are TRBV5-1 and TRBJ2-1, with D unclear. V lost 0 bases and J lost 0, with 7 bases in between. Per the germline V gene, CDR1 is SGHRS and CDR2 is YFSETQ. The CDR3 covers 15 residues.

The chain combines TRBV5-5 with TRBJ1-5, with D perhaps TRBD1 (5 bases). CDR1 SGHKS and CDR2 YYEKEE come from the germline V gene (reference sequence). Trimming cost V 3 bases and J 11 bases, with 24 bases left between them. The CDR3 covers 16 residues. The CDR3 loop is CASSSGRENLGVAQHF. The DNA of the CDR3 is TGTGCCAGCAGCTCCGGACGGGAGAATCTGGGGGTGGCCCAGCATTTT.

The sample holds many counts of this clonotype. The chain carries TRBV29-1 and TRBJ2-5; 8 nucleotides match TRBD1. CDR1 SQVTM and CDR2 ANQGSEA come from the germline V gene. The J segment lost 6 bases and the V segment lost 6 bases, leaving 6 bases of the junction unmatched. There are 12 residues in the CDR3. For the CDR3, the DNA is TGCAGCGTGCTGGACAGGGTAAAGACCCAGTACTTC. It translates to CSVLDRVKTQYF.

This clonotype appeared a single time. The genes are TRBV5-6 and TRBJ2-7; possible D gene TRBD2, 5 bases. The V gene's germline CDR1 is SGHDT and CDR2 YYEEEE. The length of the CDR3 is 13 residues. Trimming removed 2 bases at V and 7 bases at J, with 13 bases between. The CDR3 nucleotides read TGTGCCAGCAGCTTTTGGAGGACGGGAGAGCAGTACGTC. It is translated as CASSFWRTGEQYV.

This clonotype has only a few counts. The chain employs TRBV6-5 and TRBJ1-1, with 9 bases fitting TRBD1. The CDR3 sequence is 16 residues long. Trimming took 5 bases from V and 1 from J; bases not matched to a gene: 8. Germline loops: CDR1 MNHEY, CDR2 SVGAGI. This CDR3 is CASSRRTGAENTEAFF. In DNA form, the CDR3 reads TGTGCCAGCAGTCGTCGGACAGGGGCGGAGAACACTGAAGCTTTCTTT.